A single sample is the source of the 27 T cell receptor beta chains below, sequenced in a study of shared clonotypes between healthy human individuals. Sequencing used immunoSEQ multiplex PCR; TCRdb keeps in-frame clones, though not all of them. Among about 2 million clones listed, 85% to 95% were seen once. It was CD45RO-negative cells, positively selected for CCR7, that made up naive CD8 cells, with terminally differentiated effector memory CD45RA+ cells excluded. The material sequenced was naive CD8+ T cells sorted from blood. These receptor sequences come from a man aged 18 to 29 in good health.

This clone was seen only once. The V call is TRBV25-1, the J call TRBJ2-7; the D call may be TRBD1 or TRBD2 (5 bases each). V was trimmed by 4 bases and J by 6 bases, leaving 16 bases between them. Germline V CDR1 and CDR2: MGHDK, SYGVNS. The CDR3 sequence is 14 residues long. The CDR3 DNA reads as TGTGCCAGCAGTGTCGGGACGGAAGCGAGCGAGCAGTACTTC. Protein product: CASSVGTEASEQYF.

Here the CDR3 reads CASSLSGNPTYEQYF. CDR3 nucleotides: TGTGCCAGCAGTTTAAGTGGGAACCCGACCTACGAGCAGTACTTC. J is TRBJ2-7 and V is TRBV27, with D unclear. V lost 2 bases and J lost 2, with 13 bases in between. This CDR3 has 15 amino acids. Germline V lookup: CDR1 MNHEY, CDR2 SMNVEV (reference sequence).

About this clone: This may arise from a read error, as a much more abundant clone is one base away. Other DNA sequences within the sample encode an identical CDR3. The V call is TRBV6-1, the J call TRBJ2-7; D is ambiguous. Germline V CDR1 and CDR2: MNHNS, SASEGT. The length of the CDR3 is 12 residues. V lost 6 bases, J lost 1 base, and 7 bases lay in between. The CDR3 nucleotides read TGTGCCAGCAGCTTAGGGTCCTACGAGCAGTACTTC. It is translated as CASSLGSYEQYF.

At least ten counts were recorded for this clone. The V gene is TRBV28, the J gene TRBJ1-5, with D unresolved. Germline values: CDR1 MDHEN, CDR2 SYDVKM. V was pared by 6 bases and J by 4 bases, with 19 bases between. The CDR3 loop spans 16 amino acids. In DNA form, the CDR3 reads TGTGCCAGCAGCTGGTTCTGGGGAAATGATAATCAGCCCCAGCATTTT. Its protein is CASSWFWGNDNQPQHF. Full variable domain (missing parts from reference TRBV28 and TRBJ1-5): DVKVTQSSRYLVKRTGEKVFLECVQDMDHENMFWYRQDPGLGLRLIYFSYDVKMKEKGDIPEGYSVSREKKERFSLILESASTNQTSMYLCASSWFWGNDNQPQHFGDGTRLSIL.

The rearrangement uses TRBV7-8 and TRBJ2-3; TRBD2 matches 7 bases. CDR1 SGHVS and CDR2 FQNEAQ come from the germline V gene. V lost 1 base and J lost 4; bases outside the gene matches: 5. The CDR3 length is 15 residues. The CDR3 spells CASSLEGGSSDTQYF. The CDR3, as DNA: TGTGCCAGCAGCTTAGAGGGCGGGAGTTCAGATACGCAGTATTTT.

This rearrangement joins TRBV29-1 to TRBJ2-1, with D possibly matching TRBD1 (6 bases). The V end was cut by 6 bases, the J end by 8 bases, with 11 bases between. The CDR3 length is 11 residues. Germline-derived CDR1 and CDR2 are SQVTM and ANQGSEA. The CDR3 bases are TGCAGCGTACTCAGGGGTTATGAGCAGTTCTTC. Translated, it gives CSVLRGYEQFF.

The V call is TRBV6-5, the J call TRBJ2-5, with TRBD2 matching 11 bases. The germline CDR1 and CDR2 sequences are MNHEY and SVGAGI. Losses at the gene ends were 4 bases for V and 4 bases for J; bases not matched to a gene: 2. The CDR3 is made up of 14 amino acids. Written as DNA, the CDR3 is TGTGCCAGCAGTTCCGGGACTAGCGGAGAGACCCAGTACTTC. As protein: CASSSGTSGETQYF.

The V and J genes are TRBV7-8 and TRBJ2-7; D is undetermined. Germline V lookup: CDR1 SGHVS, CDR2 FQNEAQ. The V end was cut by 1 base, the J end by 7 bases, with 8 bases between. The CDR3 has 12 residues. CDR3 protein: CASSLEVGEQYF. The CDR3 DNA follows: TGTGCCAGCAGCTTAGAAGTAGGAGAGCAGTACTTC.

The V call is TRBV5-6, the J call TRBJ1-1; the D is unclear. The CDR3 covers 12 residues. Trimming stripped 2 bases from V and 7 bases from J, with 9 bases between. CDR1 is SGHDT and CDR2 is YYEEEE in the germline V gene. CDR3 amino acids: CASSFQDDEAFF. In DNA, the CDR3 is TGTGCCAGCAGCTTTCAAGACGATGAAGCTTTCTTT.

With regard to this clone: This CDR3 is also generated by other DNA sequences in the sample. The V call is TRBV27, the J call TRBJ1-2; D may be TRBD1 (6 bases). This CDR3 spans 14 amino acids. Trimming pared 2 bases from V and 5 bases from J, leaving 12 bases between. CDR1 MNHEY and CDR2 SMNVEV come from the germline V gene (reference sequence). The CDR3 is CASSLSRTGYGYTF. The CDR3 DNA follows: TGTGCCAGCAGTTTAAGTAGAACAGGGTATGGCTACACCTTC.

The gene calls are TRBV27 and TRBJ2-1, with 7 bases matching TRBD2. The CDR3 has 16 amino acids. Germline CDR1 MNHEY, CDR2 SMNVEV (reference sequence). Unmatched junction bases numbered 3, after V lost 1 base and J lost 0 bases. This CDR3 reads CASSLWGGSSYNEQFF. The CDR3 DNA sequence: TGTGCCAGCAGTTTATGGGGCGGGAGCTCCTACAATGAGCAGTTCTTC.

The V call is TRBV21-1, the J call TRBJ2-4. TRBV21-1 is recorded as a pseudogene. The CDR3 is made up of 16 amino acids. For the CDR3, the DNA is TGTGCCAGCAGCAAAGGTAGCAGGACCCGGTGGAACATTCAGTACTTC. Amino acids: CASSKGSRTRWNIQYF.

J is TRBJ2-7 and V is TRBV7-9, with D hard to call. The CDR3 runs 16 residues. Germline V gives CDR1 SEHNR, CDR2 FQNEAQ (reference sequence). V lost 1 base, J lost 0 bases, and 13 bases lay in between. CDR3 amino acids: CASSLGPATRSYEQYF. CDR3 in DNA: TGTGCCAGCAGCTTAGGGCCGGCAACCCGCTCCTACGAGCAGTACTTC.

The chain couples TRBV5-1 to TRBJ2-7; D may be TRBD2 (5 bases). Germline V lookup: CDR1 SGHRS, CDR2 YFSETQ. The germline V and J ends were trimmed by 4 bases and 1 base, with 18 bases remaining between them. The CDR3 is made up of 16 amino acids. CDR3 in DNA: TGCGCCAGCAGCCCTCCCGATCTCGGGATTTCCTACGAGCAGTACTTC. Residues: CASSPPDLGISYEQYF.

For the CDR3, the DNA is TGTGCCAGCAGCGCGGACGCCAATCAGCCCCAGCATTTT. Amino acid sequence: CASSADANQPQHF. J is TRBJ1-5 and V is TRBV7-9; D is unclear. Trimming pared 5 bases from V and 3 bases from J, leaving 8 bases between. Germline lookup yields CDR1 SEHNR and CDR2 FQNEAQ (reference sequence). CDR3 size: 13 residues.

The rearrangement uses TRBV6-5 and TRBJ2-7, with TRBD2 identical over 12 bases. CDR3 size: 15 residues. Germline V lookup: CDR1 MNHEY, CDR2 SVGAGI. The J segment lost 2 bases and the V segment lost 6 bases, leaving 5 bases of the junction unmatched. CDR3: CASRYRLAGAYEQYF. The CDR3 region has the DNA TGTGCCAGCAGGTACCGACTAGCGGGGGCCTACGAGCAGTACTTC.

This chain links TRBV6-5 with TRBJ1-1; TRBD1 agrees at 8 bases. Germline loops: CDR1 MNHEY, CDR2 SVGAGI. The CDR3 length is 15 residues. V lost 6 bases to trimming and J lost 3 bases; unmatched junction nucleotides: 9. The DNA for the CDR3 is TGTGCCAGCAGCCAACTCTCAGGGGGCCACACTGAAGCTTTCTTT. Translation: CASSQLSGGHTEAFF.

The chain recombines TRBV27 with TRBJ1-6; a possible D gene is TRBD1 (6 bases). Trimming removed 4 bases from V and 8 bases from J, with 15 bases in between. Germline V CDR1 and CDR2: MNHEY, SMNVEV (reference sequence). The CDR3 length is 15 residues. In nucleotides, the CDR3 is TGTGCCAGCAGTTCCACAGGGATATTGGATTCACCCCTCCACTTT. This gives the protein CASSSTGILDSPLHF.

The rearrangement links TRBV29-1 to TRBJ2-2; D gene ambiguous. CDR3 length: 14 residues. Trimming left V 1 base short and J 5 bases short, with 11 bases between. Germline-derived CDR1 and CDR2 are SQVTM and ANQGSEA. The CDR3 DNA sequence: TGCAGCGTTGAAGTCGAGGCAGGAACCGGGGAGCTGTTTTTT. This translates into CSVEVEAGTGELFF.

The chain carries TRBV7-9 and TRBJ2-7; D possibly corresponds to TRBD1 (6 bases). Germline V gene lookup returns CDR1 SEHNR and CDR2 FQNEAQ (reference sequence). The CDR3 covers 14 residues. Between the trimmed V and J ends, which lost 5 bases and 2 bases, there was a span of 13 bases. The CDR3 DNA reads TGTGCCAGCAGCCCAACCCAGGGGCCCTACGAGCAGTACTTC. Translation: CASSPTQGPYEQYF.

The chain couples TRBV6-5 to TRBJ2-5; D might be TRBD1 (6 bases). CDR1 is MNHEY and CDR2 is SVGAGI in the germline V gene. Trimming pared 0 bases from V and 5 bases from J, leaving 16 bases between. This CDR3 region has 16 residues. CDR3 amino acids: CASSYSAGERWETQYF. CDR3 DNA: TGTGCCAGCAGTTACTCGGCAGGGGAGAGGTGGGAGACCCAGTACTTC.

CDR3 loop: CASSFQGNAHEQYF. CDR3 DNA: TGTGCCAGCAGCTTTCAGGGAAACGCCCACGAGCAGTACTTC. The V gene is TRBV5-6, the J gene TRBJ2-7, with a tentative D call TRBD1 (5 bases). The CDR3 runs to 14 residues. V lost 2 bases, J lost 5 bases, and 14 bases lay in between. Per germline, CDR1 SGHDT and CDR2 YYEEEE.

J is TRBJ2-1 and V is TRBV9; maybe TRBD1 (7 bases). Germline CDR1 reads SGDLS; CDR2 reads YYNGEE. The V end lost 4 bases, the J end lost 9 bases, and 17 bases lay between the germline ends. This CDR3 is 14 amino acids long. The CDR3 bases are TGTGCCAGCAGCCCCTCAGGGGGGCAAGGTGAGCAGTTCTTC. The encoded protein is CASSPSGGQGEQFF.

V gene TRBV6-4 combines with J gene TRBJ1-3; perhaps TRBD1 as D (6 bases). This CDR3 spans 15 amino acids. Deletions cut 9 bases from V and 0 bases from J, with 15 bases between. CDR1 is MRHNA and CDR2 is SNTAGT in the germline V gene. Here the CDR3 DNA reads TGTGCCAGTTCCTACAGGGACCCCTCTGGAAACACCATATATTTT. Translation gives CASSYRDPSGNTIYF.

As concerns this clone: The same CDR3 is also encoded by other DNA sequences in this sample. V gene TRBV27 combines with J gene TRBJ1-5; possible D gene TRBD1, 5 bases. Looked up from germline, CDR1 is MNHEY and CDR2 is SMNVEV (reference sequence). The CDR3 runs to 13 residues. Trimming removed 4 bases from V and 5 bases from J, with 9 bases in between. CDR3 nucleotide sequence: TGTGCCAGCAGTTATGGAGGGGATCAGCCCCAGCATTTT. Residues: CASSYGGDQPQHF.

The chain carries TRBV11-3 and TRBJ2-3, with D maybe TRBD2 (5 bases). Germline V CDR1 and CDR2: SGHNT, YENEEA. Trimming took 4 bases from V and 4 from J, leaving 12 bases between them. The CDR3 is made up of 14 amino acids. CDR3 protein: CASSSGSFPDTQYF. CDR3 bases: TGTGCCAGCAGCTCGGGGTCCTTCCCAGATACGCAGTATTTT.

The rearrangement uses TRBV28 and TRBJ2-7; D unresolved. Trimming pared 3 bases from V and 3 bases from J, leaving 12 bases between. The germline CDR1 and CDR2 sequences are MDHEN and SYDVKM. The CDR3 consists of 14 residues. The CDR3 DNA follows: TGTGCCAGCAGTTTTTCCCCAGATCACTACGAGCAGTACTTC. Its protein product is CASSFSPDHYEQYF.